Listed here are 2 T cell receptor beta chains from one sample, sequenced in a study of T cells after yellow fever vaccination. Via MiXCR, TCRdb re-called the 5' RACE reads, giving one row per CDR3 protein. This table has about 300,000 distinct CDR3 sequences, around 6.8% appearing once. Sequencing used PBMCs, obtained around 45 days after the first yellow fever vaccination. The receptor source for this set is a man aged 18 to 30 who received the YFV17D yellow fever vaccine.

Comments on this clonotype: Its ends do not fully match the called genes, so a read error is possible. The J gene is TRBJ1-3, the V gene TRBV27; D uncertain. The CDR3 runs to 13 residues. The V gene's germline CDR1 is MNHEY and CDR2 SMNVEV (reference sequence). The CDR3 nucleotides are TGTGCCAGCAGCCCGACACCTGGACACACCATATATTTT. Translating it yields CASSPTPGHTIYF.

In this sample, this clonotype turned up a few times. The chain is built from TRBV12-5 and TRBJ1-1, with no clear D. Between the trimmed V and J ends, which lost 1 base and 0 bases, there was a span of 3 bases. The CDR3 is 13 amino acids. Germline-derived CDR1 and CDR2 are LGHNT and FRNRAP. The CDR3 DNA sequence: TGTGCTAGTGGTTTGGAGGTGAACACTGAAGCTTTCTTT. Its protein product is CASGLEVNTEAFF. The whole variable domain, filled in from reference TRBV12-5 and TRBJ1-1, reads DARVTQTPRHKVTEMGQEVTMRCQPILGHNTVFWYRQTMMQGLELLAYFRNRAPLDDSGMPKDRFSAEMPDATLATLKIQPSEPRDSAVYFCASGLEVNTEAFFGQGTRLTVV.